This entry lists 24 T cell receptor beta chains sequenced from one sample in a study of graft-versus-host responses after intestinal transplantation. Lymphocytes (intraepithelial and lamina propria) were released by processing the graft tissue. Libraries were prepared by immunoSEQ multiplex PCR; TCRdb keeps only in-frame clonotypes and omits some of them. The table includes a few thousand clones, approximately 69% detected once. The sequenced sample was ileum tissue, obtained about 300 days after intestinal transplant. All receptors come from a human patient who received an intestinal transplant, so some T cells may come from the graft donor.

The genes are TRBV7-8 and TRBJ2-7; TRBD1 matches 7 bases. V was pared by 4 bases and J by 2 bases, with 5 bases of the junction left unmatched. The germline V gene encodes CDR1 SGHVS and CDR2 FQNEAQ. The CDR3 has 14 amino acids. This CDR3 reads CASSSDRVTYEQYF. The DNA of the CDR3 is TGTGCCAGCAGCTCAGACAGGGTAACCTACGAGCAGTACTTC.

This sequence joins TRBV6-5 and TRBJ2-2; the D is unclear. V shed 3 bases and J shed 6 bases, with 11 bases lying between them. This CDR3 is built from 14 residues. The germline V gene has CDR1 MNHEY and CDR2 SVGAGI. CDR3 amino acids: CASSYWLEAGELFF. DNA for the CDR3: TGTGCCAGCAGTTATTGGCTAGAAGCCGGGGAGCTGTTTTTT.

The rearrangement joins TRBV5-1 to TRBJ2-7, with TRBD2 matching 9 bases. This CDR3 spans 17 amino acids. The V segment lost 0 bases and the J segment 5 bases; nucleotides outside the gene matches: 12. Germline values: CDR1 SGHRS, CDR2 YFSETQ. CDR3 DNA: TGCGCCAGCAGCTTGGAATTGCTAGCGGGGTACGGCCACGAGCAGTACTTC. Amino acid sequence: CASSLELLAGYGHEQYF.

In this sample, this clone turned up once. The V gene is TRBV6-6, the J gene TRBJ1-4, with 10 bases lining up with TRBD1. The germline CDR1 and CDR2 sequences are MNHNY and SVGAGI (reference sequence). The CDR3 has 15 residues. The junction had 7 bases not matched to a gene; V was cut back by 5 bases and J by 7 bases. CDR3 DNA: TGTGCCAGCAGTCGAGAGACAGGGGGCGGTGAAAAACTGTTTTTT. It yields the protein CASSRETGGGEKLFF.

The chain is built from TRBV12-2 and TRBJ2-1; the table's D gene call, TRBD2, was not cross checked with the DNA. TRBV12-2 is an annotated pseudogene. The CDR3 is 17 residues long. This chain's CDR3 is CASRLAQLAGGDNEQFF. Written as DNA, the CDR3 is TGTGCAAGTCGCTTAGCGCAACTAGCGGGAGGGGACAATGAGCAGTTCTTC.

This clone was recorded once. The V gene is TRBV5-1, the J gene TRBJ2-1; D ambiguous. The V and J ends lost 7 bases and 3 bases respectively, with 17 bases between them. Germline V gene sequence: CDR1 SGHRS, CDR2 YFSETQ. There are 15 residues in the CDR3. The CDR3 nucleotides read TGCGCCAGCCCTCTACCCGGGTACCTCTACAATGAGCAGTTCTTC. It translates to CASPLPGYLYNEQFF.

The table lists this clone with a count of one. The genes are TRBV5-5 and TRBJ1-2; a weak D match, TRBD1 (5 bases). This CDR3 spans 15 amino acids. Trimming removed 0 bases at V and 1 base at J, with 10 bases between. Germline V CDR1 and CDR2: SGHKS, YYEKEE (reference sequence). The CDR3 protein is CASSLGQDNNYGYTF. CDR3 DNA sequence: TGTGCCAGCAGCTTGGGTCAGGACAATAACTATGGCTACACCTTC.

The J gene is TRBJ2-3, the V gene TRBV7-2; tentative D call: TRBD2 (7 bases). Germline CDR1 is SGHTA and CDR2 is FQGNSA. Trimming stripped 6 bases from V and 2 bases from J, with 15 bases between. This CDR3 is 15 amino acids long. This chain's CDR3 is CASSRTAGATDTQYF. Written as DNA, the CDR3 is TGTGCCAGCAGTCGTACGGCGGGGGCCACAGATACGCAGTATTTT.

The rearrangement links TRBV9 to TRBJ2-5; TRBD2 might be the D (6 bases). The germline V and J ends were trimmed by 2 bases and 5 bases, with 13 bases remaining between them. Per the germline V gene, CDR1 is SGDLS and CDR2 is YYNGEE. The CDR3 extends over 14 amino acids. The chain's CDR3 is CASSVLGGEETQYF. For the CDR3, the DNA is TGTGCCAGCAGCGTCTTAGGAGGGGAGGAGACCCAGTACTTC.

This chain joins TRBV4-2 and TRBJ2-7; 10 bases are shared with TRBD1. Germline V lookup: CDR1 LGHNA, CDR2 YNFKEQ. The CDR3 is 18 amino acids. Germline trimming cut 1 base from V and 3 bases from J; bases unmatched to any gene: 12. CDR3 residues: CASSQVGTGENNFYEQYF. In nucleotides, the CDR3 is TGTGCCAGCAGCCAAGTCGGGACAGGGGAGAATAATTTCTACGAGCAGTACTTC.

The rearrangement uses TRBV7-3 and TRBJ2-7, with 7 positions matching TRBD1. The CDR3 runs 18 residues. The ends lost 3 bases at V and 2 bases at J; junction bases unmatched: 16. Germline loops: CDR1 SGHTA, CDR2 FQGTGA. The CDR3 DNA is TGTGCCAGCAGCTTCTGGACCTTTCCGGGACAGCTAACCTACGAGCAGTACTTC. It yields the protein CASSFWTFPGQLTYEQYF.

The chain couples TRBV5-4 to TRBJ2-1; D unresolved. There are 12 residues in the CDR3. Trimming took 0 bases from V and 8 from J, leaving 6 bases between them. In germline, CDR1 is SGHNT, CDR2 YYREEE (reference sequence). The CDR3 protein is CASSLGGDEQFF. In DNA form, the CDR3 reads TGTGCCAGCAGCTTGGGTGGGGATGAGCAGTTCTTC.

The J gene is TRBJ2-3, the V gene TRBV28; tentatively, D is TRBD2 (6 bases). Per the germline V gene, CDR1 is MDHEN and CDR2 is SYDVKM. CDR3 size: 14 residues. Deletions cut 8 bases from V and 3 bases from J, with 15 bases between. The CDR3 DNA reads as TGTGCCAGCTGTGGCGGGATGGGGACAGATACGCAGTATTTT. It codes for CASCGGMGTDTQYF.

The genes are TRBV5-1 and TRBJ1-1; D remains ambiguous. Germline values: CDR1 SGHRS, CDR2 YFSETQ. CDR3 size: 12 residues. With 7 bases removed from V and 1 base from J, the gap between germline ends came to 8 bases. CDR3: CASGQGNTEAFF. CDR3 sequence (DNA): TGCGCCAGCGGTCAAGGGAACACTGAAGCTTTCTTT.

Remarks on this clone: The identical CDR3 is also encoded by other nucleotide sequences in the sample. The J gene is TRBJ2-7, the V gene TRBV20-1; D ambiguous. CDR3 size: 11 residues. CDR1 DFQATT and CDR2 SNEGSKA come from the germline V gene (reference sequence). Trimming removed 6 bases from V and 8 bases from J, with 14 bases in between. CDR3 residues: CSAPKVSQQYF. CDR3 DNA: TGCAGTGCCCCCAAAGTCTCCCAGCAGTACTTC.

The chain uses TRBV5-6 and TRBJ1-4; D perhaps matches TRBD1 (5 bases). V shed 0 bases and J shed 7 bases, with 13 bases lying between them. This CDR3 comprises 15 residues. Germline V lookup: CDR1 SGHDT, CDR2 YYEEEE. The CDR3 sequence: CASSLEGPVSEKLFF. CDR3 DNA: TGTGCCAGCAGCTTGGAGGGGCCCGTCTCTGAAAAACTGTTTTTT.

J is TRBJ1-2 and V is TRBV5-1, with D possibly being TRBD1 (6 bases). Trimming shortened V by 5 bases and J by 4 bases, and 18 bases separated the two germline ends. This CDR3 is 15 amino acids long. Per the germline V gene, CDR1 is SGHRS and CDR2 is YFSETQ. The CDR3 coding sequence is TGCGCCAGCAGTCCACCAGGGGATGGGCTCTATGGCTACACCTTC. Translated, it gives CASSPPGDGLYGYTF.

The rearrangement links TRBV18 to TRBJ2-5; D is uncertain. The CDR3 consists of 12 residues. V was pared by 2 bases and J by 4 bases, with 5 bases between. The germline V gene encodes CDR1 KGHSH and CDR2 LQKENI. The CDR3 DNA reads as TGTGCCAGCTCACCAAATGGAGAGACCCAGTACTTC. Residues: CASSPNGETQYF.

This chain links TRBV7-9 with TRBJ1-1; D is possibly TRBD1 (5 bases). The CDR3 contains 15 residues. Trimming took 2 bases from V and 5 from J, leaving 15 bases between them. The germline gives CDR1 SEHNR, CDR2 FQNEAQ (reference sequence). The CDR3 is CASSLLPGGGTEAFF. The CDR3 nucleotides are TGTGCCAGCAGCTTACTTCCGGGGGGAGGAACTGAAGCTTTCTTT.

The chain carries TRBV6-5 and TRBJ2-7; possibly TRBD1 for D (5 bases). Germline V lookup: CDR1 MNHEY, CDR2 SVGAGI. Trimming took 3 bases from V and 2 from J, leaving 14 bases between them. This CDR3 is built from 15 residues. The CDR3 is CASSYRRAQAYEQYF. The CDR3 nucleotides are TGTGCCAGCAGTTATCGCAGGGCACAGGCCTACGAGCAGTACTTC.

V and J are TRBV7-8 and TRBJ2-1; D gene uncertain. The CDR3 runs 17 residues. The ends were cut back, 1 base at V and 4 bases at J, with 17 bases in the middle. Germline assignment: CDR1 SGHVS and CDR2 FQNEAQ. CDR3 protein: CASSLGLDSPDYNEQFF. The DNA for the CDR3 is TGTGCCAGCAGCTTAGGGTTAGACTCACCGGATTACAATGAGCAGTTCTTC. Drawing the rest from reference TRBV7-8 and TRBJ2-1, the complete variable domain is GAGVSQSPRYKVAKRGQDVALRCDPISGHVSLFWYQQALGQGPEFLTYFQNEAQLDKSGLPSDRFFAERPEGSVSTLKIQRTQQEDSAVYLCASSLGLDSPDYNEQFFGPGTRLTVL.

This clone is medium-sized in the sample. The V and J genes are TRBV28 and TRBJ2-7; TRBD2 aligns across 8 bases. The germline V gene encodes CDR1 MDHEN and CDR2 SYDVKM. Germline trimming cut 2 bases from V and 4 bases from J; bases unmatched to any gene: 16. The CDR3 loop spans 18 amino acids. CDR3 bases: TGTGCCAGCAGTTTACCGTCCTTTAGCGGGGCTAGGTTGTACGAGCAGTACTTC. Its protein is CASSLPSFSGARLYEQYF.

The chain has TRBV7-3 and TRBJ2-7; D is undetermined. V dropped 2 bases and J dropped 6 bases, with 11 bases sitting between them. The CDR3 spans 13 residues. Looked up from germline, CDR1 is SGHTA and CDR2 is FQGTGA. DNA of the CDR3: TGTGCCAGCAGCTTAGTTCTCTCTGGCGAGCAGTACTTC. Amino acid sequence: CASSLVLSGEQYF.

This clone showed up just a few times. This rearrangement joins TRBV29-1 to TRBJ1-2; perhaps TRBD1 as D (5 bases). Germline CDR1 reads SQVTM; CDR2 reads ANQGSEA. This CDR3 spans 13 amino acids. V gave up 7 bases and J gave up 4 bases, with 16 bases separating them. The DNA of the CDR3 is TGCAGCGCAGGGAGGCAGGGCAGCTATGGCTACACCTTC. This encodes CSAGRQGSYGYTF.